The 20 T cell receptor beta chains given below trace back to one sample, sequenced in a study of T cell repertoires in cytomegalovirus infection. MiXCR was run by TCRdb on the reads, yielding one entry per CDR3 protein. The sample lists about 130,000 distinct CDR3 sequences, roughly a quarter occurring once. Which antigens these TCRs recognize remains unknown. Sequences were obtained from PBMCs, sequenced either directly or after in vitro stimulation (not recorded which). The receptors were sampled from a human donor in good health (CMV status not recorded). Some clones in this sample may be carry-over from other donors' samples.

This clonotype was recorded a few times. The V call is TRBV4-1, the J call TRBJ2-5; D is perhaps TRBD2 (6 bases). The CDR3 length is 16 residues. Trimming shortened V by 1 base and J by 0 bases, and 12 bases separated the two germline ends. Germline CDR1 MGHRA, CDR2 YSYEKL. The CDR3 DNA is TGCGCCAGCAGCCAAGTTGGCGGGATTTACCAAGAGACCCAGTACTTC. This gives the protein CASSQVGGIYQETQYF.

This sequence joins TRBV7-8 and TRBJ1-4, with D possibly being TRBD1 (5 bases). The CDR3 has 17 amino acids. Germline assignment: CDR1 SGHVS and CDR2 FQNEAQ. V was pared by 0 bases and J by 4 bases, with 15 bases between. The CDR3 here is CASSLARRLGGNEKLFF. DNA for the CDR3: TGTGCCAGCAGCTTAGCCCGGAGATTGGGGGGTAATGAAAAACTGTTTTTT.

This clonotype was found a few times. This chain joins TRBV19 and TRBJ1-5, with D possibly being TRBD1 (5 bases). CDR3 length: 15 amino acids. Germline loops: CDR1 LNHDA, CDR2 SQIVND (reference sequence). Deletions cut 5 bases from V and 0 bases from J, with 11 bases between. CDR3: CASSVGHHSNQPQHF. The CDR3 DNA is TGTGCCAGTAGTGTAGGACACCATAGCAATCAGCCCCAGCATTTT. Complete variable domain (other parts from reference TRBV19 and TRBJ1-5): DGGITQSPKYLFRKEGQNVTLSCEQNLNHDAMYWYRQDPGQGLRLIYYSQIVNDFQKGDIAEGYSVSREKKESFPLTVTSAQKNPTAFYLCASSVGHHSNQPQHFGDGTRLSIL.

The CDR3 region is CASVPGPTNIQYF. DNA of the CDR3: TGTGCCAGCGTCCCGGGACCGACGAACATTCAGTACTTC. This chain uses TRBV6-1 with TRBJ2-4; D may be TRBD1 or TRBD2 (5 bases each). The germline V gene has CDR1 MNHNS and CDR2 SASEGT. This CDR3 spans 13 amino acids. Trimming pared 8 bases from V and 7 bases from J, leaving 15 bases between.

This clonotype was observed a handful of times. The chain's CDR3 is CASSYQGRTNTEAFF. CDR3 nucleotide sequence: TGTGCCAGCAGTTACCAGGGACGGACGAACACTGAAGCTTTCTTT. The rearrangement joins TRBV6-6 to TRBJ1-1, with D perhaps matching TRBD1 (5 bases). Between the trimmed V and J ends, which lost 2 bases and 1 base, there was a span of 11 bases. The CDR3 spans 15 residues. Germline V gene data show CDR1 as MNHNY and CDR2 as SVGAGI (reference sequence).

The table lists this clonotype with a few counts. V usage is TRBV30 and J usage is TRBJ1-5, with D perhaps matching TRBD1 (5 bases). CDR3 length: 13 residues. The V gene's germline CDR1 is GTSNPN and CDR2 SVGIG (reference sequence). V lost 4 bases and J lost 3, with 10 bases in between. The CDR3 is CAWTLTDNQPQHF. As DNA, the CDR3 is TGTGCCTGGACCCTGACAGACAATCAGCCCCAGCATTTT.

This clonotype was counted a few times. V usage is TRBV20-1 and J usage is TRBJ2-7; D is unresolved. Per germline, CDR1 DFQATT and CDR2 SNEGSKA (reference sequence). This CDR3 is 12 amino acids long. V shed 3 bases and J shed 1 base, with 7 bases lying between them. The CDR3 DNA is TGCAGTGCTAGCCCGCTTTCCTACGAGCAGTACTTC. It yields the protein CSASPLSYEQYF.

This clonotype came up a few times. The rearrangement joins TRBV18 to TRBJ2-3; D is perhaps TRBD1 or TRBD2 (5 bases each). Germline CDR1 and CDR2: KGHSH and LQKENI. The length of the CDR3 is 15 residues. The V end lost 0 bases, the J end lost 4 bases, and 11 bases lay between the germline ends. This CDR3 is CASSPPQLGADTQYF. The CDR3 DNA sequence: TGTGCCAGCTCACCACCCCAACTAGGGGCAGATACGCAGTATTTT.

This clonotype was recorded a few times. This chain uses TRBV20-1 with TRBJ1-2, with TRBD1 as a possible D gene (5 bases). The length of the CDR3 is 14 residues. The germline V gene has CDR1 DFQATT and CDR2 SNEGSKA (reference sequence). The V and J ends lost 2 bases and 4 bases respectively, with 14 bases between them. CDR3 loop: CSARQGSNPYGYTF. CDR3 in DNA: TGCAGTGCTAGACAGGGCTCGAACCCCTATGGCTACACCTTC.

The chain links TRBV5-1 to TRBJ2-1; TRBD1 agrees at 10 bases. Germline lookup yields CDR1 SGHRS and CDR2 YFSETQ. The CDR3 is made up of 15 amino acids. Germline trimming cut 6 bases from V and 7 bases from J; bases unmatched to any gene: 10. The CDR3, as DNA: TGCGCCAGCAAAAAGACAGGGGGCCGAGAGAATGAGCAGTTCTTC. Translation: CASKKTGGRENEQFF.

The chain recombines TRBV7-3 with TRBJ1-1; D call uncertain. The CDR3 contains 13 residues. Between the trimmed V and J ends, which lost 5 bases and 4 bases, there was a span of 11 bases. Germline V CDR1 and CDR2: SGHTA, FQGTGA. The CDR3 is CASSTHPGTEAFF. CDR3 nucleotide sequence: TGTGCCAGCAGCACCCACCCGGGCACTGAAGCTTTCTTT.

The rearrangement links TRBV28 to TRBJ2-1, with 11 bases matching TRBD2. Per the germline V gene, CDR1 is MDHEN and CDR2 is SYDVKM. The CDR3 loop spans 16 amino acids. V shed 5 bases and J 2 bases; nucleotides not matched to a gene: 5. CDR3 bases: TGTGCCAGCAGTGCCTTAGCGGGAGGGACCTACAATGAGCAGTTCTTC. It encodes CASSALAGGTYNEQFF.

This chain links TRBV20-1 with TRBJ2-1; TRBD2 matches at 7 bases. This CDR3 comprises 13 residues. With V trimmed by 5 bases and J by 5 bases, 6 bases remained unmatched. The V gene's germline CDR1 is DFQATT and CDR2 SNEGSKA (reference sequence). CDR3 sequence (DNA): TGCAGTGCTGCAAGGACTAGAAACAATGAGCAGTTCTTC. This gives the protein CSAARTRNNEQFF.

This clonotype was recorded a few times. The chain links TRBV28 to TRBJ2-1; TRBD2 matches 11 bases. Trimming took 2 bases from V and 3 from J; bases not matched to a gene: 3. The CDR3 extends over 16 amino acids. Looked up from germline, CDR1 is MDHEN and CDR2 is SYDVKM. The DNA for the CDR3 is TGTGCCAGCAGTTTAAGTAGCGGGAGGGACTACAATGAGCAGTTCTTC. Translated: CASSLSSGRDYNEQFF. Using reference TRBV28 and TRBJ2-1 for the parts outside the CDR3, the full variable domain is DVKVTQSSRYLVKRTGEKVFLECVQDMDHENMFWYRQDPGLGLRLIYFSYDVKMKEKGDIPEGYSVSREKKERFSLILESASTNQTSMYLCASSLSSGRDYNEQFFGPGTRLTVL.

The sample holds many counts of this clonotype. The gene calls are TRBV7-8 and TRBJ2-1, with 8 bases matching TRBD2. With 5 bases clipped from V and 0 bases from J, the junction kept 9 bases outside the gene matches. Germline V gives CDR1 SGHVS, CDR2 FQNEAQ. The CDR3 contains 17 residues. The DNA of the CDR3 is TGTGCCAGCAGCCTAACTAGCGGTGGAATCTCCTACAATGAGCAGTTCTTC. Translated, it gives CASSLTSGGISYNEQFF.

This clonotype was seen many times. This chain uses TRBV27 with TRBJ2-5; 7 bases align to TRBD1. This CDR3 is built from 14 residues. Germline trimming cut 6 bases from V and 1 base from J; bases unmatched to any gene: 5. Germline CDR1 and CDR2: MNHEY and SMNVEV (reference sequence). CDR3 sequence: CASSPTGAQETQYF. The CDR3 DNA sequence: TGTGCCAGCAGCCCCACAGGGGCCCAAGAGACCCAGTACTTC.

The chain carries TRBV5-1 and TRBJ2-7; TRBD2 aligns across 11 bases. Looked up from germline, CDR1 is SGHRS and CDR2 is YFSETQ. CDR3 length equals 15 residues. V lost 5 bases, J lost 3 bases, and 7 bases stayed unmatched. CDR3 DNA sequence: TGCGCCAGCAGTACGGGGACTAGCGGAAACTACGAGCAGTACTTC. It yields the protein CASSTGTSGNYEQYF.

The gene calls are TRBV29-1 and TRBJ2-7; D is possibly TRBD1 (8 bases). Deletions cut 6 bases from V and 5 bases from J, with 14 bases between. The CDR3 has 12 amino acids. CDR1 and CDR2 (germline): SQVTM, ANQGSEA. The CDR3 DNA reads TGCAGCGTCCCTACAGGGGGGGACGAGCAGTACGTC. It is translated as CSVPTGGDEQYV.

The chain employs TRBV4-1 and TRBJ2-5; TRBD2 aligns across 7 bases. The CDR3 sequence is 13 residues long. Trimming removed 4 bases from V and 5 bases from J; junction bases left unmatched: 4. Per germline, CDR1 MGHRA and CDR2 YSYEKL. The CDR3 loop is CASSLGLKETQYF. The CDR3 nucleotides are TGCGCCAGCAGCCTGGGACTAAAGGAGACCCAGTACTTC.

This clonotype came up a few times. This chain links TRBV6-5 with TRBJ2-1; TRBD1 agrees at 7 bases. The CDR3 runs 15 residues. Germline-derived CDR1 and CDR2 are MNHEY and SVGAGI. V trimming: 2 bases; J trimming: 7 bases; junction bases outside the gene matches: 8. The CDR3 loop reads CASSYITGESNEQFF. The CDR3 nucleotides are TGTGCCAGCAGTTACATTACAGGGGAGTCAAATGAGCAGTTCTTC.